The 12 T cell receptor beta chains below all came from one sample that was sequenced in a study of T cell changes during pregnancy in multiple sclerosis. Produced via immunoSEQ multiplex PCR; TCRdb's table is partial and in-frame only. The sample carries fewer than 110,000 clones, 92% recorded once. The input for sequencing was peripheral blood, taken after pregnancy. Receptors were obtained from a female donor with multiple sclerosis, enrolled in a pregnancy study.

CDR3 nucleotides: TGTGCCAGCAGTGGGGAGCAATCTGGAAACACCATATATTTT. This gives the protein CASSGEQSGNTIYF. This chain uses TRBV2 with TRBJ1-3; D not resolved. The CDR3 length is 14 residues. V gave up 4 bases and J gave up 1 base, with 8 bases separating them. Germline V gene sequence: CDR1 SNHLY, CDR2 FYNNEI.

The chain links TRBV7-9 to TRBJ1-6; D is undetermined. Trimming took off 0 bases at V and 13 bases at J, with 13 bases between the two ends. The CDR3 loop spans 14 amino acids. CDR1 and CDR2 (germline): SEHNR, FQNEAQ (reference sequence). CDR3 region: CASSLAGRLTPLHF. Here the CDR3 DNA reads TGTGCCAGCAGCTTAGCGGGCAGGTTAACCCCCCTCCACTTT.

The rearrangement links TRBV2 to TRBJ2-1, with 8 positions matching TRBD2. The germline V gene encodes CDR1 SNHLY and CDR2 FYNNEI. The CDR3 contains 13 residues. V shed 6 bases and J 9 bases; nucleotides not matched to a gene: 7. The chain's CDR3 is CASSASGSGEQFF. In DNA form, the CDR3 reads TGTGCCAGCAGCGCAAGCGGGAGCGGTGAGCAGTTCTTC.

This clone was counted once. V is TRBV4-2 and J is TRBJ2-3; 13 bases are a match to TRBD2. J gave up 2 bases and V 4 bases, and 3 bases lay outside the gene matches. Germline-derived CDR1 and CDR2 are LGHNA and YNFKEQ. There are 16 residues in the CDR3. The CDR3 is CASSPGTSGATDTQYF. In DNA, the CDR3 is TGTGCCAGCAGCCCCGGGACTAGCGGGGCCACAGATACGCAGTATTTT.

The chain employs TRBV6-5 and TRBJ2-3, with D uncertain. Trimming took 2 bases from V and 3 from J, leaving 15 bases between them. The germline V gene has CDR1 MNHEY and CDR2 SVGAGI. This CDR3 has 16 residues. CDR3 sequence reads: CASSYSQARITDTQYF. The CDR3, as DNA: TGTGCCAGCAGTTACAGCCAGGCGCGTATAACAGATACGCAGTATTTT.

V gene TRBV19 combines with J gene TRBJ1-2; D uncertain. Trimming took 0 bases from V and 2 from J, leaving 10 bases between them. CDR1 and CDR2 (germline): LNHDA, SQIVND (reference sequence). This CDR3 is 15 amino acids long. The DNA of the CDR3 is TGTGCCAGTAGTATAGATCTATCCCGGAACTATGGCTACACCTTC. Amino acid sequence: CASSIDLSRNYGYTF.

The chain employs TRBV25-1 and TRBJ2-1; 16 bases fit TRBD2. The CDR3 is made up of 18 amino acids. V lost 6 bases and J lost 8; bases outside the gene matches: 13. Germline V CDR1 and CDR2: MGHDK, SYGVNS. The DNA of the CDR3 is TGTGCCAGCAGCGAGGGGACTAGCGGGAGGGCCATCCCCCATGAGCAGTTCTTC. The encoded protein is CASSEGTSGRAIPHEQFF.

The chain has TRBV7-3 and TRBJ2-3, with D possibly matching TRBD1 (6 bases). Trimming pared 4 bases from V and 6 bases from J, leaving 14 bases between. Germline lookup yields CDR1 SGHTA and CDR2 FQGTGA. The CDR3 has 14 residues. CDR3 sequence: CASSSQTGADTQYF. The CDR3 nucleotides are TGTGCCAGCAGCTCCCAGACAGGAGCGGATACGCAGTATTTT.

This sequence joins TRBV7-8 and TRBJ2-7, with unresolved D. CDR3 length equals 13 residues. Trimming took off 3 bases at V and 6 bases at J, with 12 bases between the two ends. CDR1 is SGHVS and CDR2 is FQNEAQ in the germline V gene. In nucleotides, the CDR3 is TGTGCCAGCAGCTTTAGCCCGTCCCCCGAGCAGTACTTC. This gives the protein CASSFSPSPEQYF.

This clone was observed a single time. The rearrangement uses TRBV4-2 and TRBJ2-5, with TRBD2 identical over 10 bases. The CDR3 is made up of 16 amino acids. The trim removed 1 base at V and 3 bases at J, leaving 5 bases unmatched. CDR1 LGHNA and CDR2 YNFKEQ come from the germline V gene. CDR3 coding DNA: TGTGCCAGCAGCCAAGGACGGACTAGCGGTGAAGAGACCCAGTACTTC. Protein product: CASSQGRTSGEETQYF.

V usage is TRBV7-3 and J usage is TRBJ2-3, with a possible D match to TRBD2 (5 bases). Germline loops: CDR1 SGHTA, CDR2 FQGTGA. Trimming cost V 2 bases and J 2 bases, with 11 bases left between them. The CDR3 has 15 amino acids. CDR3 protein: CASSLGGGFTDTQYF. The CDR3 DNA reads as TGTGCCAGCAGCTTAGGAGGCGGGTTCACAGATACGCAGTATTTT.

This sequence joins TRBV25-1 and TRBJ2-3; TRBD1 matches at 11 bases. V shed 3 bases, J shed 0 bases, and the junction held 2 bases outside the gene matches. The germline V gene encodes CDR1 MGHDK and CDR2 SYGVNS. The CDR3 spans 16 residues. CDR3 region: CASSDRDRGSTDTQYF. CDR3 nucleotides: TGTGCCAGCAGTGACCGGGACAGGGGGAGCACAGATACGCAGTATTTT.